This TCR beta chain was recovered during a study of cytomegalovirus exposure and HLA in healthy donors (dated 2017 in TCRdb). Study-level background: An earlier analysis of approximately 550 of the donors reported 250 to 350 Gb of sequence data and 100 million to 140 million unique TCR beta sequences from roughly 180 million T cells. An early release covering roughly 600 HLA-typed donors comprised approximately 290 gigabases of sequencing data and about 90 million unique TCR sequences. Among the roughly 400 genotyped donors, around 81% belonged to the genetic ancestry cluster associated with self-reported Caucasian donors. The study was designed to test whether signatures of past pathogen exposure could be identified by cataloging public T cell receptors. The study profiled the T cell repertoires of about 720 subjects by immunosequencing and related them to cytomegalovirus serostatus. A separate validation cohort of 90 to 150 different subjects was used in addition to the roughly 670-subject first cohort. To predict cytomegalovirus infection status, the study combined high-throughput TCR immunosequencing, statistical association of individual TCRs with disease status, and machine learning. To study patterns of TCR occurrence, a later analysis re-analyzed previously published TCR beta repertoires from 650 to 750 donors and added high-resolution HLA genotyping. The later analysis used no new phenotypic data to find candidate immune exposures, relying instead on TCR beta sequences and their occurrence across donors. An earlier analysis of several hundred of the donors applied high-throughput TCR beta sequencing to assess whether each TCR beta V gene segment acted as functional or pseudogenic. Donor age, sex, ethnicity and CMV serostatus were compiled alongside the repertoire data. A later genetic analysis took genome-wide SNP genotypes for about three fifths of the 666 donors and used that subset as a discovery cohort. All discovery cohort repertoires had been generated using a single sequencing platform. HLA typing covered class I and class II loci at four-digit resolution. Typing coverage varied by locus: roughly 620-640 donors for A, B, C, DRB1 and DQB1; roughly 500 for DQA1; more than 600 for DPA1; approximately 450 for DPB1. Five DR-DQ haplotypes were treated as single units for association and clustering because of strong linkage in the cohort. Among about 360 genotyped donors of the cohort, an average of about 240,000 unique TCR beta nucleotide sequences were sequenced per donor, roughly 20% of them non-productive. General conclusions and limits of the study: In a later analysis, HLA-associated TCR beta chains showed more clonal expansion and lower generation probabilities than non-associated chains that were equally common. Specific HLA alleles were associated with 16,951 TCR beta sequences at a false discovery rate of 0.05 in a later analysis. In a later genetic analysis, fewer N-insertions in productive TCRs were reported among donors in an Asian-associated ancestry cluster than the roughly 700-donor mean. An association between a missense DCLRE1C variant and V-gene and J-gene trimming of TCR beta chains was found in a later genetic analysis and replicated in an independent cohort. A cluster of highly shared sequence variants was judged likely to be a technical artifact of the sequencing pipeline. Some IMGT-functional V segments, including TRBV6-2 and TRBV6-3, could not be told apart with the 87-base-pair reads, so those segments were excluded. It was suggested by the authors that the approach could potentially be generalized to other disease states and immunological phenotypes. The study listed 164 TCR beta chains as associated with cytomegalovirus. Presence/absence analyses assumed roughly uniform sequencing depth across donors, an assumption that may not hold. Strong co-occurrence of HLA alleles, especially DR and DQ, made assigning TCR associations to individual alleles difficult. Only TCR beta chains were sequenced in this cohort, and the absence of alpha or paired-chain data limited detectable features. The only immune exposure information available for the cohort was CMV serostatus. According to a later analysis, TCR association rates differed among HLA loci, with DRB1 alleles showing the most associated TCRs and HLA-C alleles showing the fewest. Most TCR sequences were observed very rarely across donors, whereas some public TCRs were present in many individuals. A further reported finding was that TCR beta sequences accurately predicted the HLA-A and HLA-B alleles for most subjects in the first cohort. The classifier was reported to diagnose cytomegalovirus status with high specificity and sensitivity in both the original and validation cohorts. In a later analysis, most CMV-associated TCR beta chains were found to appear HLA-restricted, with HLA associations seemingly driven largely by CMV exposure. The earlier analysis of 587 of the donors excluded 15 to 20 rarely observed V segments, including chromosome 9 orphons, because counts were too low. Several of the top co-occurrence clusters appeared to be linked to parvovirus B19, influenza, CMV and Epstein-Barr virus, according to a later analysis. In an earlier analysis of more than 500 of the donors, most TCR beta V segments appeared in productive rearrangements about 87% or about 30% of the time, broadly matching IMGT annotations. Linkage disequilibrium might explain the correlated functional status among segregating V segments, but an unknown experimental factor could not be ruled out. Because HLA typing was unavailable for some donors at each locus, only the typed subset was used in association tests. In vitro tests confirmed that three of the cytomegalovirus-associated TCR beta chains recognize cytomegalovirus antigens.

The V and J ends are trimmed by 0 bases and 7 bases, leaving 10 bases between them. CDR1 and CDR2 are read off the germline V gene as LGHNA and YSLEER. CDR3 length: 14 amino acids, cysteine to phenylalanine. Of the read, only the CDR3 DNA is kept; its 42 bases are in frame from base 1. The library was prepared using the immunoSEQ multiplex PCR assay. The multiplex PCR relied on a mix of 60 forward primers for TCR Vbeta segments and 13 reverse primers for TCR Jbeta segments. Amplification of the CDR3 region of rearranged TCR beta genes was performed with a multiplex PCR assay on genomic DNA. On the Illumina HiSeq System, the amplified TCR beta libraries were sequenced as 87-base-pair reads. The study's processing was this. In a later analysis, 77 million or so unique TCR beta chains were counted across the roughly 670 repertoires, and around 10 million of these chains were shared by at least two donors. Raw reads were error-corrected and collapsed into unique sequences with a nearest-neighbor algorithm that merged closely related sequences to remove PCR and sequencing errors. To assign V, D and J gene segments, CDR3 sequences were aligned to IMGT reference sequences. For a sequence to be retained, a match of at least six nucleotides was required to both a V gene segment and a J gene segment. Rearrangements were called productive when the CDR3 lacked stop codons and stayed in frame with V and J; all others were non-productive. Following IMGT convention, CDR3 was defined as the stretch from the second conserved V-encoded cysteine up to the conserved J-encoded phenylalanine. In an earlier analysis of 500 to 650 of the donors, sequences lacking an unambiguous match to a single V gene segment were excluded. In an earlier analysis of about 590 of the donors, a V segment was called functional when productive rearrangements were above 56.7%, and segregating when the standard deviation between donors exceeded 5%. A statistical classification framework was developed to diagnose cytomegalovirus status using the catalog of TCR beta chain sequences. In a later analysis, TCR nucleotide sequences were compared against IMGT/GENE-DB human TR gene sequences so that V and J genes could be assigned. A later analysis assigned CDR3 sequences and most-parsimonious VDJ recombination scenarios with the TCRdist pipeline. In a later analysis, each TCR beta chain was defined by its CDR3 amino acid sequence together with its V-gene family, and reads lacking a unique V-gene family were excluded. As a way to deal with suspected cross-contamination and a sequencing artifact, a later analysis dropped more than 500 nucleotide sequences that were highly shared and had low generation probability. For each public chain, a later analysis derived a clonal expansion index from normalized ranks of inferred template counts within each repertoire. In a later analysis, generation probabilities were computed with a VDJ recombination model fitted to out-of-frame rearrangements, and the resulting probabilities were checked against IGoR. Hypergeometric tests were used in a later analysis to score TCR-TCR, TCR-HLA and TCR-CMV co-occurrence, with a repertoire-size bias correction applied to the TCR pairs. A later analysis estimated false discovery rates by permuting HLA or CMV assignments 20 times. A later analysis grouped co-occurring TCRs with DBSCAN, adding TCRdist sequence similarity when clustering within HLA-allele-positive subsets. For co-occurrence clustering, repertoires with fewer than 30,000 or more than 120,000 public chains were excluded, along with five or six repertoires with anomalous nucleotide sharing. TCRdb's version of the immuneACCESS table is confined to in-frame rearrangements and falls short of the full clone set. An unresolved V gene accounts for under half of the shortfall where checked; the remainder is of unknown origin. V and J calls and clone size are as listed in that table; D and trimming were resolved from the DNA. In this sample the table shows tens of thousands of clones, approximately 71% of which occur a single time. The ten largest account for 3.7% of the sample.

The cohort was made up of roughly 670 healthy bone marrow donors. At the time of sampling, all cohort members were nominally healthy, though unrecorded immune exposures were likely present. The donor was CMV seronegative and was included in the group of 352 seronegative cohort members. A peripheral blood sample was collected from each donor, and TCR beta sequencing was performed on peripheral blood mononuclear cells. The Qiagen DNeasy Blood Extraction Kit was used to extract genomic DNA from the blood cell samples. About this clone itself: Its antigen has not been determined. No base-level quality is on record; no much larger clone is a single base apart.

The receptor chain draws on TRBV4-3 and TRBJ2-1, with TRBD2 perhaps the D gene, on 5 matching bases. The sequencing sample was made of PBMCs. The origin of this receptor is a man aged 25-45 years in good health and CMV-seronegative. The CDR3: CASSQERVSNEQFF. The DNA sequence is TGCGCCAGCAGCCAAGAGCGGGTCTCAAATGAGCAGTTCTTC.